This T cell receptor beta chain appears in the sequencing data of a study of identical twins. Only a few counts were recorded for this clonotype. Its antigen is undetermined. An end of the junction differs from the germline gene, which may be a read error. Study-level results: Excess sharing between twins was weaker in beta out-of-frame sequences. Researchers reported excess low generation probability among twin-shared out-of-frame alpha sequences.

One entry per CDR3 protein results from TCRdb running MiXCR on the 5' RACE reads. The sample holds fewer than 900,000 distinct CDR3 sequences, over 15% seen once. The CDR3 is 14 amino acids. CDR1 is SSHAT, CDR2 FNYEAQ, per germline (reference sequence). These data also featured in a second study, about T cells expressing NK-cell markers.

The TCR originated in a woman younger than 30 in good health. The sequencing input was PBMCs. The V call is TRBV7-7, the J call TRBJ2-5, with 7 bases that match TRBD1. For the CDR3, the DNA is TGTGCTAGCAGCTTGACAGGGAATCCAGAGACCCAGTACTTC. Its protein is CASSLTGNPETQYF.